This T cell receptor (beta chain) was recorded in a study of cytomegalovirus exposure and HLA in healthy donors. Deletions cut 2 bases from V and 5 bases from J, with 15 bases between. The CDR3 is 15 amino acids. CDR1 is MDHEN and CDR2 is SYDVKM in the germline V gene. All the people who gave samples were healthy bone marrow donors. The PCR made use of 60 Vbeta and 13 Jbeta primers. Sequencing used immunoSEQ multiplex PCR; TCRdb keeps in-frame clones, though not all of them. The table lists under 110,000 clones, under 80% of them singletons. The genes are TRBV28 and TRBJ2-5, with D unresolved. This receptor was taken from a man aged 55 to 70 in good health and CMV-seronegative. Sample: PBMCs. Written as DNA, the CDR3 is TGTGCCAGCAGTTTACGGCAGTCGCTGAGGGAGACCCAGTACTTC. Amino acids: CASSLRQSLRETQYF.